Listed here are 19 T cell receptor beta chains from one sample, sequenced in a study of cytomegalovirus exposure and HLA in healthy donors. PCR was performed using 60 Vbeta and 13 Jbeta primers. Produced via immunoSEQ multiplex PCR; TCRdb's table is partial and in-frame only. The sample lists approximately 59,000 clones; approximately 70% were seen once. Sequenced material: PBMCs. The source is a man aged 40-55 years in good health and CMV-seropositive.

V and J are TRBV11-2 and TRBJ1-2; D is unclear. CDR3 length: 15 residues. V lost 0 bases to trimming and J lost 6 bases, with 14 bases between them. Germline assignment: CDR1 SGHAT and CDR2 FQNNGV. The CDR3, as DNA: TGTGCCAGCAGCTTAGATTCGGGGAAAAGGAATGGCTACACCTTC. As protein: CASSLDSGKRNGYTF.

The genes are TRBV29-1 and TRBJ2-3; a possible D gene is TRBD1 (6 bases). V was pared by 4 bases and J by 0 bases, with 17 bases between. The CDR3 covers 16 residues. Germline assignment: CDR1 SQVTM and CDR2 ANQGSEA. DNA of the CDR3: TGCAGCGTTGGTAAACCGGGACAAATGAGCACAGATACGCAGTATTTT. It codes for CSVGKPGQMSTDTQYF.

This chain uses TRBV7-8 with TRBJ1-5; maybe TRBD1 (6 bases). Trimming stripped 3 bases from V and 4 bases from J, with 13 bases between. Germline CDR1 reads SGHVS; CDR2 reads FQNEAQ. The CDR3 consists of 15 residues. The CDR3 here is CASSLTGGGNQPQHF. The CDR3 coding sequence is TGTGCCAGCAGCTTGACAGGCGGGGGGAATCAGCCCCAGCATTTT.

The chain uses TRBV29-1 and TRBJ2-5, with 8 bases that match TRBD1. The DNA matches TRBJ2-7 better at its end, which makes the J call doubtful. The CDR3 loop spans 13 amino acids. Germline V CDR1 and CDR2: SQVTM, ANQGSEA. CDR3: CSVPGQDSYEQYF. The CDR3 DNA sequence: TGCAGCGTTCCGGGACAGGACTCCTACGAGCAGTACTTC.

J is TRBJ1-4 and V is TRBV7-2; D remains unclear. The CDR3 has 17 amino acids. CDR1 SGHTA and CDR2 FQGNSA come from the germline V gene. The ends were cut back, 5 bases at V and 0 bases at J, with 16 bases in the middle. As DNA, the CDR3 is TGTGCCAGCAGCCCACTAAATTTCCGTGCAACTAATGAAAAACTGTTTTTT. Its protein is CASSPLNFRATNEKLFF.

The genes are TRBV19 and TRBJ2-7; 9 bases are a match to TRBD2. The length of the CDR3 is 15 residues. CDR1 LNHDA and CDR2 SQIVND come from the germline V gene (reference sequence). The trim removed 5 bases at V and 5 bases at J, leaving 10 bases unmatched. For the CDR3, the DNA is TGTGCCAGTAGTGGCTCAGCGGGAGGACGCCACGAGCAGTACTTC. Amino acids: CASSGSAGGRHEQYF.

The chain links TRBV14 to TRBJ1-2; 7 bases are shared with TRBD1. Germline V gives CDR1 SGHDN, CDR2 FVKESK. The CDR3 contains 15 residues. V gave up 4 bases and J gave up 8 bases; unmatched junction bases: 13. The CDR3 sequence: CASSPMRDRRGGYTF. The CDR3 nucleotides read TGTGCCAGCAGCCCAATGAGGGACAGAAGAGGCGGCTACACCTTC.

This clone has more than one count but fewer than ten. CDR3 in DNA: TGTGCCAGCGTATGGGACGCCGGGGGACCCTACGAGCAGTACTTC. Amino acid sequence: CASVWDAGGPYEQYF. The chain couples TRBV2 to TRBJ2-7; a weak D match, TRBD2 (6 bases). The CDR3 loop spans 15 amino acids. The V gene lost 8 bases and the J gene lost 2 bases, with 19 bases spanning the gap. Germline V gene lookup returns CDR1 SNHLY and CDR2 FYNNEI.

The CDR3 DNA follows: TGTGCCAGCAGCTCGACTAGCGGGATCAACGGGCAGTACTTC. Translation: CASSSTSGINGQYF. This chain connects TRBV7-2 to TRBJ2-7, with 11 nucleotides matching TRBD2. The trim removed 4 bases at V and 9 bases at J, leaving 8 bases unmatched. The CDR3 length is 14 residues. Germline lookup yields CDR1 SGHTA and CDR2 FQGNSA.

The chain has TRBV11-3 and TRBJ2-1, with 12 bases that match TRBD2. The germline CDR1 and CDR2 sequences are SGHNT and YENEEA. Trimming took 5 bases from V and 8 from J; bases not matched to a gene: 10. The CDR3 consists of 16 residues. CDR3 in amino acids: CASSDRLAGVLHEQFF. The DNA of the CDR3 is TGTGCCAGCAGCGATAGACTAGCGGGAGTACTACATGAGCAGTTCTTC.

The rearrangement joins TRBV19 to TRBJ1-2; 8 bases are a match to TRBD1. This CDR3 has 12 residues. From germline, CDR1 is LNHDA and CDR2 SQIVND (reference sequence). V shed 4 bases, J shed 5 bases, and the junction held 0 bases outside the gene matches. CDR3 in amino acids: CASSRQGYGYTF. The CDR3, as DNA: TGTGCCAGTAGTAGACAGGGGTATGGCTACACCTTC.

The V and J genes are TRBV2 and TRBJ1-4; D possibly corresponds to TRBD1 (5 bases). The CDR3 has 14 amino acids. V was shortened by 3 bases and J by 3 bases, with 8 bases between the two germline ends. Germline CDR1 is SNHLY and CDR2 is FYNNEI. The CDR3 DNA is TGTGCCAGCAGTGAGCAGGGTCCTAATGAAAAACTGTTTTTT. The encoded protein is CASSEQGPNEKLFF.

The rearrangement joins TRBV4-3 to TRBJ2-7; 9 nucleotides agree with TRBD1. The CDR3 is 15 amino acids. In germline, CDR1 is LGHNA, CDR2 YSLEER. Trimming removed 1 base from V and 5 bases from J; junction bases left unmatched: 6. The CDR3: CASSQGPGQGHEQYF. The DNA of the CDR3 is TGCGCCAGCAGCCAAGGACCGGGACAGGGCCACGAGCAGTACTTC.

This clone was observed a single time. The CDR3: CASSLDGISNQPQHF. The CDR3 nucleotides are TGTGCCAGCAGCTTGGACGGGATTAGCAATCAGCCCCAGCATTTT. V and J are TRBV5-6 and TRBJ1-5; D call uncertain. The CDR3 runs to 15 residues. V lost 0 bases and J 0 bases, leaving 7 bases between the germline ends. Germline loops: CDR1 SGHDT, CDR2 YYEEEE.

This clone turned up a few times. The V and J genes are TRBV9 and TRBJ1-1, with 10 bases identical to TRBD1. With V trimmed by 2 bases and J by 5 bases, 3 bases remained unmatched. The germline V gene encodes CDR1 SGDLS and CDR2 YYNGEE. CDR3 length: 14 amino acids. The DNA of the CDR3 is TGTGCCAGCAGCGTGGGGACAGGGGCGACTGAAGCTTTCTTT. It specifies CASSVGTGATEAFF.

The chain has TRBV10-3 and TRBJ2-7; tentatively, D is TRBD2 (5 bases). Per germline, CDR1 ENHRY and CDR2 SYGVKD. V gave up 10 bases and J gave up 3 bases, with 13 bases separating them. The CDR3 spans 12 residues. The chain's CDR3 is CATLGDNYEQYF. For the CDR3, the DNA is TGTGCCACCCTCGGGGATAACTACGAGCAGTACTTC.

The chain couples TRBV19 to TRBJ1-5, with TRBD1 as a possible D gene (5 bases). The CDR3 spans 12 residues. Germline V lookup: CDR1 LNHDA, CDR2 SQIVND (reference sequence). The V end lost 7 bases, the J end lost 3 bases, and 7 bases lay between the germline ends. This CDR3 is CASTGDNQPQHF. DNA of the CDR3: TGTGCCAGTACGGGGGACAATCAGCCCCAGCATTTT.

The CDR3 DNA sequence: TGCGCCAGCAGCTTTGGACAGGGGATCTACAATGAGCAGTTCTTC. It encodes CASSFGQGIYNEQFF. The chain uses TRBV5-1 and TRBJ2-1; 9 positions agree with TRBD1. The germline V gene has CDR1 SGHRS and CDR2 YFSETQ. The CDR3 is 15 residues long. Germline trimming cut 2 bases from V and 3 bases from J; bases unmatched to any gene: 3.

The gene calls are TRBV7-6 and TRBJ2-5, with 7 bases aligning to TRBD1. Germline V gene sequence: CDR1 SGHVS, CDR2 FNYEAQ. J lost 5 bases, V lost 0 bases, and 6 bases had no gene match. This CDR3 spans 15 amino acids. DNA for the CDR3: TGTGCCAGCAGCTTAGCCCACAGGGGATGGGAGACCCAGTACTTC. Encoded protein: CASSLAHRGWETQYF.